The entry below describes one T cell receptor beta chain. CDR3 length: 20 amino acids. V trimming: 2 bases; J trimming: 0 bases; junction bases outside the gene matches: 19. Germline V lookup: CDR1 WSHSY, CDR2 SAAADI. This sample stems from a study of blood T cell repertoires in COVID-19. Study background: T cells, B-cell-depleted T cells, or PBMCs supplied cDNA or gDNA.

The Seattle site enrolled patients during active infection and followed them longitudinally. As handled by the study authors: The assay estimated nucleated cells by amplifying reference gene primers. This table comes from immunoSEQ multiplex PCR, and its TCRdb copy is limited to in-frame clones, with some not included. From that table come the V and J calls and clone size; the DNA was used to work out D and trimming. Of 100,000 to 150,000 clones listed, approximately 90% were seen once; the top ten hold approximately 2%. The sequenced material came from peripheral blood. The V gene is TRBV10-2, the J gene TRBJ2-7; 7 nucleotides match TRBD2. This TCR was sampled from a man aged 50 or older with COVID-19, enrolled during active disease. The CDR3 nucleotides read TGCGCCAGCAGTGAGAAAAAACCCATTCGTCCGCGGGAGATCTCCTACGAGCAGTACGTC. Translated: CASSEKKPIRPREISYEQYV.